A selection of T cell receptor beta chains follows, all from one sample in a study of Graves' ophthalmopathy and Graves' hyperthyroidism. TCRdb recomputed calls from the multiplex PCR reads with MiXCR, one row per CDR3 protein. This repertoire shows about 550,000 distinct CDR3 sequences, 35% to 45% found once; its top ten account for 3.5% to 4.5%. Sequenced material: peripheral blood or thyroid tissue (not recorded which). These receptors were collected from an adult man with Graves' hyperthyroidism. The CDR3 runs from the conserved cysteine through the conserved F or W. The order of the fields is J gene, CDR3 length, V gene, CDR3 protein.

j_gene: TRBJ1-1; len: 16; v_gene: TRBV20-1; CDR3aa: CSASSPLRGSPTEAFF
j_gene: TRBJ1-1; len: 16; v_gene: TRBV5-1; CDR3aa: CASSTQGSYMNTEAFF
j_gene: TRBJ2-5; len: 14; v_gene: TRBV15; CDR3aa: CATTGTGVQETQYF
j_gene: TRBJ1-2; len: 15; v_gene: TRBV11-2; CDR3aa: CASSLAPAPNYGYTF
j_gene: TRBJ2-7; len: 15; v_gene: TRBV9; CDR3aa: CASSDQDSPPSEQYF
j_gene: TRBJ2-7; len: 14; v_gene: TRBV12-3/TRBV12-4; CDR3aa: CASSLHRDIDEQYF
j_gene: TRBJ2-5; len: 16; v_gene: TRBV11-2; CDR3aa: CASSFGASGGSETQYF
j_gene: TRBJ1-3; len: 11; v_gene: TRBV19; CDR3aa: CASSSLHTIYF
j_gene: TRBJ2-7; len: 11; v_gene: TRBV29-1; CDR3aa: CSVSTAAGQYF
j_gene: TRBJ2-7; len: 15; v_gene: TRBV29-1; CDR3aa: CSVAGTGGFRNEQYF
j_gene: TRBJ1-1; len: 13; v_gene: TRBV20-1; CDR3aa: CSARREMNTEAFF
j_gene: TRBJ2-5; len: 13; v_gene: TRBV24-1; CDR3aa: CATSDPGQETQYF
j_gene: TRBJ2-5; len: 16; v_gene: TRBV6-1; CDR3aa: CASSEGTSGLKETQYF
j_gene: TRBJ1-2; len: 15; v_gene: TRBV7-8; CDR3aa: CASSVSGTGGYGYTF
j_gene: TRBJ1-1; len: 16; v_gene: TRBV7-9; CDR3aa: CASSLVGPGGNTEAFF
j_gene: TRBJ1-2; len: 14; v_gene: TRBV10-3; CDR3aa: CASSEVGSGSGNTF
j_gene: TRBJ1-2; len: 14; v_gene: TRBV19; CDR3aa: CASSPLQGGYGYTF
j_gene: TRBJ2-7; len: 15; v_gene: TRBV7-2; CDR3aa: CASSLSGLLGYEQYF
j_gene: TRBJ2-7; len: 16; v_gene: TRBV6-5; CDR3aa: CASSYYPQAGRPEQYF
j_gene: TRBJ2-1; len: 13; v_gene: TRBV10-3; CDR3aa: CAISEGAFNEQFF
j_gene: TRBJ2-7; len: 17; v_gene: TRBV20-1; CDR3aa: CSARDSLLAGTTYEQYF
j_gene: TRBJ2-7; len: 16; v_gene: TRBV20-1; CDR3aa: CSARDGRTGSWDEQYF